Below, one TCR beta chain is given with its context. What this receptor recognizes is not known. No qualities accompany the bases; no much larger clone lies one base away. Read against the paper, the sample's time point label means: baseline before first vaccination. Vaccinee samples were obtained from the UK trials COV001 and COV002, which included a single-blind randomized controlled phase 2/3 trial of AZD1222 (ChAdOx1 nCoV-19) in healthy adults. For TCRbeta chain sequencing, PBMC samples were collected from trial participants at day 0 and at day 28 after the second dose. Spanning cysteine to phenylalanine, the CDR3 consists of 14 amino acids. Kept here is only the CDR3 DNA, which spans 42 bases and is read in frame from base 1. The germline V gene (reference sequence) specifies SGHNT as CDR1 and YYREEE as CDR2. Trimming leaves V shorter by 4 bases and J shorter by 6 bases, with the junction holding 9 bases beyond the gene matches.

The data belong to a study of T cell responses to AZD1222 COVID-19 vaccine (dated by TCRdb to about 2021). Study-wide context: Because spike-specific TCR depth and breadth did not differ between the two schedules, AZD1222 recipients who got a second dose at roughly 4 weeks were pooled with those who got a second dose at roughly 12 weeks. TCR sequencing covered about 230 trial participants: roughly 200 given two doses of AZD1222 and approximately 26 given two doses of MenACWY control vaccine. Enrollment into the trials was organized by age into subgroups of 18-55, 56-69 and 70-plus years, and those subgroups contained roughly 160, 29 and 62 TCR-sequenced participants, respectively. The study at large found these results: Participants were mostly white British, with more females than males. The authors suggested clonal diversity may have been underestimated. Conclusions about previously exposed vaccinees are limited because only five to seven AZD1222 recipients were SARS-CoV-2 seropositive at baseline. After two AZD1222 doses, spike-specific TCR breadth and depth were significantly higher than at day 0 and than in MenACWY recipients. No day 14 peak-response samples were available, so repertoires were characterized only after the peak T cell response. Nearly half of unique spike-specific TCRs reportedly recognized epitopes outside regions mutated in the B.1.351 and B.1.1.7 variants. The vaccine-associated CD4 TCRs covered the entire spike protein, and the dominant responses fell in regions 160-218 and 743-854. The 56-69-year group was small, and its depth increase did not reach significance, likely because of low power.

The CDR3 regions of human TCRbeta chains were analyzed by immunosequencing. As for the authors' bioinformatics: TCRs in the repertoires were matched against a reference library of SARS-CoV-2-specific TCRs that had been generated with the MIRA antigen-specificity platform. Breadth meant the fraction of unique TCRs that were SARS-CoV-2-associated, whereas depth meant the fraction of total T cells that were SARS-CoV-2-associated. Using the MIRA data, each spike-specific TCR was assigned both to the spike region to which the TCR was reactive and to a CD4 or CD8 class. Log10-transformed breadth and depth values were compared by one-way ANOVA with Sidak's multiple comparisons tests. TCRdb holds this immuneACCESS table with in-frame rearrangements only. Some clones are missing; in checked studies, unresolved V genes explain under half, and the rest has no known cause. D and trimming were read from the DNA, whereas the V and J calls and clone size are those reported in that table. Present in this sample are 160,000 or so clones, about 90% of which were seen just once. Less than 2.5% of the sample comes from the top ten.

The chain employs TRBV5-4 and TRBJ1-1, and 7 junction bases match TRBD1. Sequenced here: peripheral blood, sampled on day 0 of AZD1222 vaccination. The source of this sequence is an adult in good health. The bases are TGTGCCAGCAGCATCAAAAGACAGGGCGCTGAAGCTTTCTTT. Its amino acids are CASSIKRQGAEAFF.